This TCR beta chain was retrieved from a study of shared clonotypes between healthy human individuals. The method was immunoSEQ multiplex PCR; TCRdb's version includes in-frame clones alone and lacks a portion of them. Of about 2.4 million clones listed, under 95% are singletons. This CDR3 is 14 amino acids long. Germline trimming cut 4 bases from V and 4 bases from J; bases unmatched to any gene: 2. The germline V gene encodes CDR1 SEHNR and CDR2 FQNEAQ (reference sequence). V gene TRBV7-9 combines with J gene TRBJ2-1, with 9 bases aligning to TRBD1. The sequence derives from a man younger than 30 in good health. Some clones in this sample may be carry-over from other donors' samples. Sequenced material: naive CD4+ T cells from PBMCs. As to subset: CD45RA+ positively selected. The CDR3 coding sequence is TGTGCCAGCAGCTACGGGACAGGGTACAATGAGCAGTTCTTC. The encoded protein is CASSYGTGYNEQFF.